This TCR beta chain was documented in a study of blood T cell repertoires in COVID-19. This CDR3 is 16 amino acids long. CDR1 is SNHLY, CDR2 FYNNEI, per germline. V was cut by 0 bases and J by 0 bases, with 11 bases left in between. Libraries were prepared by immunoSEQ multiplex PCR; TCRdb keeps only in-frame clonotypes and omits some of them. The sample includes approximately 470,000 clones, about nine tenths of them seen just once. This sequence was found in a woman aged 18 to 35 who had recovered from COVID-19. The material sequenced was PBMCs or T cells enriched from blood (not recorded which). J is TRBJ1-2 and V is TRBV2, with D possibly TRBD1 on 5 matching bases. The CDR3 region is CASSEALRVPNYGYTF. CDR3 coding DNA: TGTGCCAGCAGTGAAGCGCTCAGGGTACCTAACTATGGCTACACCTTC.